The text below deals with one TCR beta chain. Its antigen is still unknown. The input lacks base qualities; no much larger clone sits a single base away. This entry belongs to a study of T and B cells in COVID-19 patients (dated by TCRdb to about 2020). With respect to the entire study: In this study, adaptive immunity was profiled in COVID-19 patients who either had active infection or had recovered, using TRB and IGH repertoire sequencing of peripheral blood. As many as 9 follow-up blood samples were taken per patient, and some of the samples covered different disease stages within the same individual. A couple of patients were included in both the recovered and active cohorts because samples were available from active disease and after recovery. Median age was about 31 years in the recovered cohort versus approximately 62 years in the active-infection cohort. A recovered cohort was made up of 15 to 19 patients contributing around 20 samples, mostly after mild to moderate COVID-19 managed as outpatients. Of the approximately 22 patients in the active-infection cohort, 18 had comorbidities associated with unfavorable COVID-19 outcome. Repertoire analyses used an age-matched reference group of under 40 healthy donors who were negative for COVID-19 antibodies as the comparison. Over 7 million TCR sequences were analysed from a TCR and BCR sequence repository that comprised fewer than 45 patients and 69 time points. In the active-infection cohort, about 65% of the roughly 20 patients were critically ill and required mechanical ventilation or ECMO.

Counted from cysteine to phenylalanine, this CDR3 has 15 amino acids. Here the CDR3 DNA is all that survives: 45 bases in frame from base 1. V gives up 6 bases and J gives up 5 bases, and the segment between their germline ends measures 20 bases. The germline V gene specifies MNHEY as CDR1 and SVGAGI as CDR2. The instrument was an Illumina MiSeq. TRB rearrangements were amplified by multiplex PCR with BIOMED2 TRB-A/B primer pools. Two consecutive PCRs added Illumina-compatible adapters and 7-nucleotide sample barcodes to the amplicons. Phusion HS II polymerase was used for all library PCRs. Amplicons were gel-purified with the NucleoSpin Gel and PCR Clean-up kit, quantified on Qubit, and pooled at approximately 3.9 nM. Before Illumina next-generation sequencing, the quality of the amplicon pool was assessed on an Agilent 2100 Bioanalyzer. Processing in the source paper ran as follows. Annotation of TRB rearrangements was done in MiXCR 3.0.8 with the default MiXCR reference library. Non-productive reads and sequences with fewer than 2 reads were excluded, and each unique CDR3 nucleotide sequence counted as one clone. Clonality, diversity, richness and V-J gene usage were computed in R 3.5.1. TCR clustering by CDR3 similarity used GLIPH2, with generation probabilities calculated by OLGA. GLIPH2 clusters were kept only if they contained at least four unique TCR clonotypes found in at least three individuals. TCRdb trimmed public reads at Q25 via fastp, called clones via MiXCR and kept in-frame beta chains. Every CDR3 protein is listed once, alongside the most common genes and DNA of its rows. The V and J calls, along with clone size, are taken from TCRdb and not from the paper's own processing. The table for this sample lists 8,500 to 10,000 distinct CDR3 sequences; 31% of them were counted only once. Clones ranked in the top ten supply 22% of the sample.

The research as a whole found: Blood samples from mildly ill patients during symptoms and early samples from severe cases were scarce. The recovered cohort had 2,300 or so exclusive TCR clusters, including 31 low-pGen clusters. TRBV/TRBJ gene usage was reported as strongly skewed in patients with COVID-19. Specific T cell subsets (CD4+/Treg/CD8+) and sorted SARS-CoV-2-responsive or tetramer+ T cells had not yet been sequenced, with those experiments still ongoing. The reported TCR clusters were stated to require prospective validation before clinical use. TRB repertoires were highly clonal in active COVID-19, whereas diversity and richness at recovery rose above healthy donor levels. The cohort was considered too small for HLA contributions to COVID-19 susceptibility or severity to be assessed.

Genomic DNA extracted from blood, in amounts of about 240-550 ng, served as the starting material for amplifying TRB repertoires. This clonotype was obtained from a human donor who had recovered from COVID-19. The sequencing sample was made of blood. Rearrangement joined TRBV6-5 to TRBJ2-7; the D gene is perhaps TRBD1, from 6 matching bases. The DNA sequence reads TGTGCCAGCAGAAAGATGGGGGCGGTCAGTAACGAGCAGTACTTC. It specifies CASRKMGAVSNEQYF.